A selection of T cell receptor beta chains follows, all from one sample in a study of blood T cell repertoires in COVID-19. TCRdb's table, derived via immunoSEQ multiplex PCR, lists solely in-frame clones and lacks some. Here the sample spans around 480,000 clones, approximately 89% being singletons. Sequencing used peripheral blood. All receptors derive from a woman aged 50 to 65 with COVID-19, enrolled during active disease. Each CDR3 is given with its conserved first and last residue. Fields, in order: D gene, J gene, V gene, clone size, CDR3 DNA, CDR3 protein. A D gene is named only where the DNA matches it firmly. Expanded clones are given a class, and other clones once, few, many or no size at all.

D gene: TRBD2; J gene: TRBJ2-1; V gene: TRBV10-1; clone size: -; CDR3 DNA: TGCGCCAGCAGTGGACTAGCGGGCTTATCGGATGAGCAGTTCTTC; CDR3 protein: CASSGLAGLSDEQFF
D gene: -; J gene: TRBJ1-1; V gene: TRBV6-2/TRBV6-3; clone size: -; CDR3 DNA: TGTGCCAGCAGTTACGGGCTCCTTGCGGGGACTGAAGCTTTCTTT; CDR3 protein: CASSYGLLAGTEAFF
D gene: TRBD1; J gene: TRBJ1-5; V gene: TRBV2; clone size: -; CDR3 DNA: TGTGCCAGCCGGGACAGGGGTTTAGATCAGCCCCAGCATTTT; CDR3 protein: CASRDRGLDQPQHF
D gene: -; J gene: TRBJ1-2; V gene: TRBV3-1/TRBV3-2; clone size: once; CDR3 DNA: TGTGCCAGCAGCCCCGGGGAGGGCTATAGTGGCTACACCTTC; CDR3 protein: CASSPGEGYSGYTF
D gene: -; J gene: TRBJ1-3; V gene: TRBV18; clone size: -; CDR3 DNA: TGTGCCAGCTCATCCTCGGGGGGCGCGGCTGGAAACACCATATATTTT; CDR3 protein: CASSSSGGAAGNTIYF
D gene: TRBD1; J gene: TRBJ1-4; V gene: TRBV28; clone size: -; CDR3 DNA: TGTGCCAGCAGTCCAAACTACAGGGGTCCTCCTAATGAAAAACTGTTTTTT; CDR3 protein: CASSPNYRGPPNEKLFF
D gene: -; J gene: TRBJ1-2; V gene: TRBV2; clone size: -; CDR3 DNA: TGTGCCAGCAATTCCGACGGGAACTATGGCTACACCTTC; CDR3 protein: CASNSDGNYGYTF
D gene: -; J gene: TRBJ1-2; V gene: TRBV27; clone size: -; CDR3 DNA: TGTGCCAGCAGTGGGGGGTCCCACGGGCCTGGCTACACCTTC; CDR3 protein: CASSGGSHGPGYTF
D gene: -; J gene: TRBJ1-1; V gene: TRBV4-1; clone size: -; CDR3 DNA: TGCGCCAGCAGCCCCGGGGGGACTGAAGCTTTCTTT; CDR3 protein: CASSPGGTEAFF
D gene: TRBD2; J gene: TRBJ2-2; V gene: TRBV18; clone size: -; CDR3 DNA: TGTGCCAGCTCACGGCCAGCGGGGGCCGTGAACACCGGGGAGCTGTTTTTT; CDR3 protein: CASSRPAGAVNTGELFF
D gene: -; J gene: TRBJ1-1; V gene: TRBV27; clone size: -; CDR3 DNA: TGTGCCAGCAGTTGGACAGAGAACACTGAAGCTTTCTTT; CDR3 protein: CASSWTENTEAFF
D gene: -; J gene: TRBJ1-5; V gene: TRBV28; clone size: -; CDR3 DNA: TGTGCCAGCAGTTGGTGGAGTGAGATGAAGCCCCAGCATTTT; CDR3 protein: CASSWWSEMKPQHF
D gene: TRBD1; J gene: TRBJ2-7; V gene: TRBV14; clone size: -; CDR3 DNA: TGTGCCAGCAGAGCCGGGACAGGGGCCCGCCAGCAGTACTTC; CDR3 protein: CASRAGTGARQQYF
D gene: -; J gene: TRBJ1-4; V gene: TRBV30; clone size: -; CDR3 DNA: TGTGCCTTCATGGGGGCTGGGGAAAAACTGTTTTTT; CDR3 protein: CAFMGAGEKLFF
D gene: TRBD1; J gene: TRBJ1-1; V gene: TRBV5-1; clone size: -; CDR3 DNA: TGCGCCAGCAGCGATCAGGGGGTTAACACTGAAGCTTTCTTT; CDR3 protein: CASSDQGVNTEAFF
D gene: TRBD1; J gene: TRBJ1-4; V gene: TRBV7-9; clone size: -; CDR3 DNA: TGTGCCAGCAGTCGGGACAGATCTAATGAAAAACTGTTTTTT; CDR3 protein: CASSRDRSNEKLFF
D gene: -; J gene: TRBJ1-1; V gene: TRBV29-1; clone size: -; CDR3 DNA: TGCAGCGTTGCCCAGGGCCTCAACACTGAAGCTTTCTTT; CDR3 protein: CSVAQGLNTEAFF
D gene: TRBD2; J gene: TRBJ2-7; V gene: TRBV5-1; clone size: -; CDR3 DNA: TGCGCCAGCAGGCCTTCGGGACTAGCGGGGTGGAACGAGCAGTACTTC; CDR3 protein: CASRPSGLAGWNEQYF
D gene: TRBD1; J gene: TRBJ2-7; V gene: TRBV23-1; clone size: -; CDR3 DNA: TGCGCCAGCAGTCAATTGCTCCGGGACAGGGTAGTAAGGTGCGACTTC; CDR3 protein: CASSQLLRDRVVRCDF
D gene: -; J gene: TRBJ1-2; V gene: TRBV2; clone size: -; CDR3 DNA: TGTGCCAGCAGTGGCCGAGGAGGGAGAGAGGGCTACACCTTC; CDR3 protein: CASSGRGGREGYTF
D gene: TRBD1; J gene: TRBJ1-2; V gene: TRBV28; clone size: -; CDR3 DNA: TGTGCCAGCAGTTTAGGCCCCCAAGGGGGCGGTTATGGCTACACCTTC; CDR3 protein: CASSLGPQGGGYGYTF
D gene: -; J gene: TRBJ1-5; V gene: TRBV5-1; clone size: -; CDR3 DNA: TGCGCCAGCAGCTTGGACGGGACTGGCGGCAATCAGCCCCAGCATTTT; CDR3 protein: CASSLDGTGGNQPQHF
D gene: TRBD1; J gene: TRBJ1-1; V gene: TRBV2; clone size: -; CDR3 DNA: TGTGCCAGCAGCTCCTACAGGGGTGGTACTGAAGCTTTCTTT; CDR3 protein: CASSSYRGGTEAFF
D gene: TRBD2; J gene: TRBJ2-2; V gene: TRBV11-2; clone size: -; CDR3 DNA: TGTGCCAGCAGCTTTAGTGCTAGCGGCGGGGAGCTGTTTTTT; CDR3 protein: CASSFSASGGELFF
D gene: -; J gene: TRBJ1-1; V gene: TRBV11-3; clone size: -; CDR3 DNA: TGTGCCAGCAGCCGAGGCCGAAATGAAGCTTTCTTT; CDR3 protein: CASSRGRNEAFF
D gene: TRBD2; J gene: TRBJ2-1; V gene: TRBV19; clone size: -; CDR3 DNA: TGTGCCAGTAGTATAGGAGGTAGCGGGGGGATTAGCTCCTACAATGAGCAGTTCTTC; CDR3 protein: CASSIGGSGGISSYNEQFF
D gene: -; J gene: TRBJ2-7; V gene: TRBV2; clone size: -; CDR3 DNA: TGTGCCAGCAGTGTCGTGTACGAGCAGTACTTC; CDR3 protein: CASSVVYEQYF
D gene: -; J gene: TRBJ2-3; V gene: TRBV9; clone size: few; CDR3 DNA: TGTGCCAGCAGCGTAGACCCAGTGGCAGATACGCAGTATTTT; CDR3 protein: CASSVDPVADTQYF
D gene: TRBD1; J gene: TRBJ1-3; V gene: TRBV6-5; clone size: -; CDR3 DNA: TGTGCCAGCAGTTACGACAGGGGGCAAGCCGGAAACACCATATATTTT; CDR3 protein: CASSYDRGQAGNTIYF
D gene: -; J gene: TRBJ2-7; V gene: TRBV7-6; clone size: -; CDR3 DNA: TGTGCCAGCAGCTTAACACCGACAGGCCTTCTCTACGAGCAGTACTTC; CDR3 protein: CASSLTPTGLLYEQYF